These 28 T cell receptor beta chains were sequenced from one sample in a study of cytomegalovirus exposure and HLA in healthy donors. This table comes from immunoSEQ multiplex PCR, and its TCRdb copy is limited to in-frame clones, with some not included. There are 150,000 to 200,000 clones in the sample; roughly 86% occur only once, and around 7.2% lies in the top ten. The sample consisted of PBMCs. These receptors were collected from a man younger than 45 in good health and CMV-seropositive.

This clone was detected only once. The chain uses TRBV7-9 and TRBJ2-3; 11 positions agree with TRBD2. Germline V lookup: CDR1 SEHNR, CDR2 FQNEAQ (reference sequence). V was pared by 6 bases and J by 3 bases, with 11 bases of the junction left unmatched. The CDR3 is 17 residues long. Here the CDR3 reads CASRNPGTSGHTDTQYF. For the CDR3, the DNA is TGTGCCAGCAGAAACCCCGGGACTAGCGGACATACAGATACGCAGTATTTT. Together with reference TRBV7-9 and TRBJ2-3, the CDR3 gives the full variable domain: DTGVSQNPRHKITKRGQNVTFRCDPISEHNRLYWYRQTLGQGPEFLTYFQNEAQLEKSRLLSDRFSAERPKGSFSTLEIQRTEQGDSAMYLCASRNPGTSGHTDTQYFGPGTRLTVL.

The CDR3 region is CASSLAGISTGELFF. In DNA, the CDR3 is TGTGCCAGCAGCTTGGCCGGGATCTCCACCGGGGAGCTGTTTTTT. V is TRBV5-4 and J is TRBJ2-2, with a weak D call TRBD2 (5 bases). CDR3 length: 15 residues. From germline, CDR1 is SGHNT and CDR2 YYREEE (reference sequence). Trimming cost V 0 bases and J 4 bases, with 10 bases left between them.

The chain carries TRBV5-1 and TRBJ2-3, with TRBD1 matching 8 bases. The CDR3 spans 16 residues. The trim removed 0 bases at V and 2 bases at J, leaving 5 bases unmatched. Germline V gene data show CDR1 as SGHRS and CDR2 as YFSETQ. CDR3 in DNA: TGCGCCAGCAGCTTGGGACAGGGGTTGAACACAGATACGCAGTATTTT. It codes for CASSLGQGLNTDTQYF.

V is TRBV2 and J is TRBJ2-7, with D maybe TRBD1 (8 bases). The CDR3 runs 17 residues. The V end lost 0 bases, the J end lost 2 bases, and 17 bases lay between the germline ends. Germline assignment: CDR1 SNHLY and CDR2 FYNNEI. CDR3 residues: CASSEAEGGTGPYEQYF. The CDR3, as DNA: TGTGCCAGCAGTGAAGCTGAGGGGGGGACAGGACCCTACGAGCAGTACTTC.

The chain couples TRBV4-3 to TRBJ2-3, with 10 bases fitting TRBD2. Germline CDR1 is LGHNA and CDR2 is YSLEER. The J segment lost 14 bases and the V segment lost 4 bases, leaving 12 bases of the junction unmatched. The CDR3 runs 14 residues. CDR3 sequence reads: CASSPSSGGPSRYF. The CDR3, as DNA: TGCGCCAGCAGCCCATCTAGCGGGGGCCCCTCAAGGTATTTT.

This chain joins TRBV5-6 and TRBJ2-7, with D hard to call. This CDR3 is built from 15 residues. Trimming removed 0 bases from V and 4 bases from J, with 14 bases in between. The germline CDR1 and CDR2 sequences are SGHDT and YYEEEE. Here the CDR3 reads CASSLEAQPVYEQYF. The CDR3 nucleotides read TGTGCCAGCAGCTTGGAAGCCCAACCTGTTTACGAGCAGTACTTC.

The chain links TRBV28 to TRBJ1-5; D gene unclear. The CDR3 contains 13 residues. Germline CDR1 reads MDHEN; CDR2 reads SYDVKM. V was cut by 2 bases and J by 6 bases, with 8 bases left in between. The CDR3 sequence: CASSLEGFQPQHF. CDR3 in DNA: TGTGCCAGCAGTTTAGAAGGGTTTCAGCCCCAGCATTTT.

This clone was observed a single time. This rearrangement joins TRBV7-9 to TRBJ2-2; D remains unclear. Germline CDR1 is SEHNR and CDR2 is FQNEAQ (reference sequence). CDR3 length: 16 residues. Trimming took 3 bases from V and 5 from J, leaving 16 bases between them. The CDR3 nucleotides read TGTGCCAGCAGCTTCCACGGAACCGTGGGGACCGGGGAGCTGTTTTTT. Encoded protein: CASSFHGTVGTGELFF.

With regard to this clone: Different DNA sequences within this sample yield the same CDR3. The chain joins TRBV9 to TRBJ1-4; D not resolved. Germline V gene lookup returns CDR1 SGDLS and CDR2 YYNGEE. The V and J ends lost 0 bases and 5 bases respectively, with 8 bases between them. This CDR3 has 14 amino acids. CDR3 residues: CASSVAGVNEKLFF. The CDR3 coding sequence is TGTGCCAGCAGCGTAGCTGGTGTAAATGAAAAACTGTTTTTT.

The chain recombines TRBV27 with TRBJ2-1, with D uncertain. Deletions cut 6 bases from V and 0 bases from J, with 3 bases between. This CDR3 has 12 amino acids. Germline V lookup: CDR1 MNHEY, CDR2 SMNVEV (reference sequence). CDR3 in DNA: TGTGCCAGCAGGAGCTCCTACAATGAGCAGTTCTTC. Translating it yields CASRSSYNEQFF.

The CDR3 is CASSLRGQGGMYEQFF. CDR3 bases: TGTGCCAGCAGTCTGCGAGGACAGGGGGGGATGTATGAGCAGTTCTTC. The rearrangement links TRBV28 to TRBJ2-1; 10 bases are a match to TRBD1. Germline CDR1 reads MDHEN; CDR2 reads SYDVKM. This CDR3 spans 16 amino acids. J lost 8 bases, V lost 5 bases, and 12 bases had no gene match.

In this sample, this clone turned up once. The rearrangement joins TRBV29-1 to TRBJ1-2; D is perhaps TRBD1 (5 bases). CDR3 length: 12 residues. Germline assignment: CDR1 SQVTM and CDR2 ANQGSEA. V lost 3 bases and J lost 4, with 9 bases in between. CDR3 in DNA: TGCAGCGTTGATTGGGGCTCCTATGGCTACACCTTC. This encodes CSVDWGSYGYTF.

V and J are TRBV6-6 and TRBJ2-7; possible D gene TRBD1, 6 bases. There are 13 residues in the CDR3. V lost 7 bases and J lost 7, with 17 bases in between. Germline loops: CDR1 MNHNY, CDR2 SVGAGI (reference sequence). The CDR3 bases are TGTGCCAGCACTAACTCAGGGGTGGAGGAGCAGTACTTC. It encodes CASTNSGVEEQYF.

The rearrangement joins TRBV6-5 to TRBJ2-1, with TRBD2 matching over 10 bases. The CDR3 totals 14 residues. CDR1 is MNHEY and CDR2 is SVGAGI in the germline V gene. J lost 2 bases, V lost 10 bases, and 5 bases had no gene match. The CDR3 DNA sequence: TGTGCCACCTCCGGGACTAGCGCCTACAATGAGCAGTTCTTC. Protein: CATSGTSAYNEQFF.

The chain employs TRBV15 and TRBJ2-5; 10 positions match TRBD2. V lost 5 bases to trimming and J lost 5 bases; unmatched junction nucleotides: 14. From germline, CDR1 is LNHNV and CDR2 YYDKDF (reference sequence). The CDR3 length is 17 residues. The CDR3 is CATSLKGTSVRGETQYF. The CDR3 DNA sequence: TGTGCCACCAGCCTAAAGGGGACTAGCGTTAGGGGGGAGACCCAGTACTTC.

The rearrangement joins TRBV7-6 to TRBJ2-1; a weak D match, TRBD1 (5 bases). The CDR3 consists of 14 residues. V lost 4 bases and J 6 bases, leaving 13 bases between the germline ends. CDR1 SGHVS and CDR2 FNYEAQ come from the germline V gene. As DNA, the CDR3 is TGTGCCAGCAGCTCTGACGGCAGGGCCAATGAGCAGTTCTTC. Encoded protein: CASSSDGRANEQFF.

The V call is TRBV27, the J call TRBJ1-5; TRBD1 might be the D (6 bases). Germline V lookup: CDR1 MNHEY, CDR2 SMNVEV (reference sequence). The CDR3 is 14 amino acids. Trimming stripped 5 bases from V and 7 bases from J, with 15 bases between. The CDR3 loop reads CASSRVQGDQPQHF. The CDR3 bases are TGTGCCAGCAGTAGGGTACAGGGAGACCAGCCCCAGCATTTT.

The chain employs TRBV28 and TRBJ1-1; weak D call: TRBD1 (5 bases). Germline V lookup: CDR1 MDHEN, CDR2 SYDVKM. V dropped 5 bases and J dropped 5 bases, with 15 bases sitting between them. CDR3 length: 14 residues. CDR3: CASSQASRVTEAFF. The CDR3 region has the DNA TGTGCCAGCAGTCAAGCCTCCAGGGTTACTGAAGCTTTCTTT.

This chain connects TRBV30 to TRBJ2-3; TRBD1 might be the D (6 bases). Per germline, CDR1 GTSNPN and CDR2 SVGIG (reference sequence). V was cut by 2 bases and J by 8 bases, with 20 bases left in between. The CDR3 spans 15 residues. This chain's CDR3 is CAWSRDTSGWSTQYF. Written as DNA, the CDR3 is TGTGCCTGGAGTAGGGACACCTCCGGGTGGAGTACGCAGTATTTT.

This chain uses TRBV2 with TRBJ2-5; 7 bases agree with TRBD1. Germline trimming cut 4 bases from V and 5 bases from J; bases unmatched to any gene: 7. CDR1 is SNHLY, CDR2 FYNNEI, per germline. CDR3 length: 14 residues. The CDR3 coding sequence is TGTGCCAGCAGTGTTAGGGCCAGGGGGGAGACCCAGTACTTC. As protein: CASSVRARGETQYF.

The CDR3 nucleotides are TGTGCCTGGAGTGCGGACAGTGCCCGTAATGAAAAACTGTTTTTT. Protein: CAWSADSARNEKLFF. The rearrangement uses TRBV30 and TRBJ1-4, with a tentative D call TRBD1 (6 bases). CDR1 and CDR2 from the germline V gene are GTSNPN and SVGIG (reference sequence). CDR3 length: 15 residues. The V end lost 1 base, the J end lost 4 bases, and 13 bases lay between the germline ends.

There are many counts of this clone. The rearrangement joins TRBV6-4 to TRBJ2-2, with D unclear. The CDR3 spans 13 residues. The V gene lost 2 bases and the J gene lost 4 bases, with 5 bases spanning the gap. Germline-derived CDR1 and CDR2 are MRHNA and SNTAGT. DNA for the CDR3: TGTGCCAGCAGTGACCGGTCCACCGGGGAGCTGTTTTTT. Protein: CASSDRSTGELFF.

The chain recombines TRBV9 with TRBJ1-2; perhaps TRBD1 as D (6 bases). The V gene lost 0 bases and the J gene lost 8 bases, with 17 bases spanning the gap. Germline V lookup: CDR1 SGDLS, CDR2 YYNGEE. The CDR3 has 15 amino acids. CDR3 loop: CASSVEGGSGKGYTF. The CDR3 DNA reads as TGTGCCAGCAGCGTAGAGGGGGGGTCAGGGAAAGGCTACACCTTC.

The chain employs TRBV6-6 and TRBJ1-2; TRBD1 is a possible D gene (6 bases). In germline, CDR1 is MNHNY, CDR2 SVGAGI (reference sequence). V lost 5 bases and J lost 7, with 20 bases in between. The CDR3 sequence is 15 residues long. As DNA, the CDR3 is TGTGCCAGCAGTACCCTCGGGGGGGCAGGCGGTGGCTACACCTTC. This translates into CASSTLGGAGGGYTF.

This rearrangement joins TRBV27 to TRBJ1-2, with D perhaps matching TRBD1 (6 bases). This CDR3 comprises 15 residues. CDR1 and CDR2 from the germline V gene are MNHEY and SMNVEV (reference sequence). Trimming removed 4 bases at V and 3 bases at J, with 15 bases between. The chain's CDR3 is CASSSIGPGDYGYTF. Here the CDR3 DNA reads TGTGCCAGCAGTTCTATAGGGCCAGGGGACTATGGCTACACCTTC.

The count of this clone is one. The chain links TRBV5-1 to TRBJ1-4, with 8 bases fitting TRBD1. The CDR3 is made up of 15 amino acids. Germline V lookup: CDR1 SGHRS, CDR2 YFSETQ. V lost 4 bases and J lost 7; bases outside the gene matches: 9. The DNA for the CDR3 is TGCGCCAGCAGCCACGGGGCAGGGGGCGGTGAAAAACTGTTTTTT. As protein: CASSHGAGGGEKLFF.

The chain has TRBV27 and TRBJ2-1; D not resolved. This CDR3 region has 15 residues. The ends were cut back, 0 bases at V and 1 base at J, with 7 bases in the middle. Germline V gene sequence: CDR1 MNHEY, CDR2 SMNVEV (reference sequence). CDR3 in amino acids: CASSLSQASYNEQFF. CDR3 in DNA: TGTGCCAGCAGTTTATCCCAGGCATCCTACAATGAGCAGTTCTTC.

V usage is TRBV11-2 and J usage is TRBJ1-2, with D maybe TRBD1 (6 bases). The CDR3 sequence is 14 residues long. Germline V gene lookup returns CDR1 SGHAT and CDR2 FQNNGV. V was cut by 5 bases and J by 7 bases, with 17 bases left in between. This CDR3 reads CASSPGQSRGGYTF. CDR3 in DNA: TGTGCCAGCAGCCCCGGACAGTCAAGGGGTGGCTACACCTTC.